This T cell receptor beta chain was identified during a study of T cell responses to AZD1222 COVID-19 vaccine. Overall study: Samples with a second dose at about 4 or about 12 weeks were pooled together.

General study points: There were mostly white British donors and more females than males, and clonal diversity was possibly underestimated.

This clone was seen only a few times. Its antigen is still unknown. Data came from immunoSEQ multiplex PCR; TCRdb stores just in-frame clones and leaves some out. In the table there are approximately 80,000 clones, 75% to 90% of which are singletons. This CDR3 has 12 amino acids. With 4 bases removed from V and 9 bases from J, the gap between germline ends came to 9 bases. In germline, CDR1 is SEHNR, CDR2 FQNEAQ (reference sequence). The chain couples TRBV7-9 to TRBJ2-2; either TRBD1 or TRBD2 may fit D (5 bases each). The receptor comes from an adult in good health. Specimen: peripheral blood, collected on day 0 of AZD1222 vaccination. The CDR3 protein is CASSWGSRELFF. Written as DNA, the CDR3 is TGTGCCAGCAGCTGGGGGTCTAGGGAGCTGTTTTTT.